The T cell receptor beta chain under discussion was sequenced for a study of blood T cell repertoires in COVID-19. Study-wide background: PBMCs, B-cell-depleted T cells, or T cells were the source of the cDNA or gDNA that made up the material.

Assay: immunoSEQ multiplex PCR; the TCRdb copy retains only in-frame clones and omits some. This sample has just under 55,000 clones; roughly four fifths occur once, and the top ten carry roughly 2%. V was clipped by 2 bases and J by 3 bases, with 13 bases between them. The CDR3 loop spans 14 amino acids. Germline V gives CDR1 SQVTM, CDR2 ANQGSEA. This chain links TRBV29-1 with TRBJ1-1; D not resolved. This TCR came from a woman aged 55-70 years with acute or convalescent COVID-19. The sequenced sample consisted of peripheral blood. The CDR3 reads CSVEPGGKHTEAFF. In DNA, the CDR3 is TGCAGCGTTGAACCCGGAGGGAAGCACACTGAAGCTTTCTTT.